These 30 T cell receptor beta chains were all obtained from the same sample, sequenced in a study of T cell responses to AZD1222 COVID-19 vaccine. Profiled with immunoSEQ multiplex PCR; TCRdb holds only in-frame clones, not every one. The sample lists 90,000 or so clones; around 90% were seen once. The sample consisted of peripheral blood, taken on day 0 of AZD1222 vaccination. All receptors come from an adult in good health.

This clone was seen once. The V call is TRBV4-3, the J call TRBJ1-4, with TRBD1 matching over 7 bases. This CDR3 region has 15 residues. Germline V lookup: CDR1 LGHNA, CDR2 YSLEER. V lost 5 bases, J lost 4 bases, and 7 bases stayed unmatched. In DNA, the CDR3 is TGCGCCAGCAGCTCCAGGGGGTTTGGTAATGAAAAACTGTTTTTT. This gives the protein CASSSRGFGNEKLFF.

The V gene is TRBV12-5, the J gene TRBJ1-6, with TRBD1 identical over 10 bases. The V and J ends lost 6 bases and 10 bases, in that order; junction bases with no gene match: 9. CDR1 and CDR2 (germline): LGHNT, FRNRAP. There are 15 residues in the CDR3. Written as DNA, the CDR3 is TGTGCTAGTGGCTCCGGACAGGGGGTACGGTCACCCCTCCACTTT. It specifies CASGSGQGVRSPLHF.

This chain uses TRBV21-1 with TRBJ2-1; TRBD2, the D gene given by the table, was not confirmed from the DNA. TRBV21-1 is a known pseudogene. This CDR3 region has 13 residues. The CDR3 is CASFPRGSNEQFF. Written as DNA, the CDR3 is TGTGCCAGCTTCCCCCGGGGTAGCAATGAGCAGTTCTTC.

This sequence joins TRBV7-2 and TRBJ2-7; TRBD2 might be the D (6 bases). This CDR3 contains 14 residues. The ends were cut back, 4 bases at V and 0 bases at J, with 10 bases in the middle. Germline V CDR1 and CDR2: SGHTA, FQGNSA. The DNA for the CDR3 is TGTGCCAGCAGCTACGTGGGGGGCTCCTACGAGCAGTACTTC. It is translated as CASSYVGGSYEQYF.

This clone was seen only once. The chain employs TRBV7-9 and TRBJ2-2; D gene ambiguous. The V gene lost 5 bases and the J gene lost 3 bases, with 10 bases spanning the gap. The CDR3 extends over 14 amino acids. Germline CDR1 SEHNR, CDR2 FQNEAQ (reference sequence). This chain's CDR3 is CASSPAYDTGELFF. In nucleotides, the CDR3 is TGTGCCAGCAGCCCGGCATACGACACCGGGGAGCTGTTTTTT.

The chain combines TRBV12-3 or TRBV12-4 with TRBJ2-7, with D possibly matching TRBD1 (6 bases). Trimming removed 6 bases from V and 6 bases from J, with 15 bases in between. The CDR3 is 13 amino acids. The CDR3 nucleotides read TGTGCCAGCAGCCGACAGGAGTCGGGCGAGCAGTACTTC. Its translation: CASSRQESGEQYF.

CDR3 sequence (DNA): TGTGCCAGCAGCCAAGGCGGGACAGGGGATCGTGAGCAGTACTTC. It codes for CASSQGGTGDREQYF. The chain carries TRBV3-1 (or the pseudogene TRBV3-2) and TRBJ2-7, with TRBD1 matching 10 bases. CDR3 length: 15 residues. Trimming at V came to 1 base and at J to 7 bases, leaving 7 bases not matched to a gene. Germline V gene sequence: CDR1 LGHDT, CDR2 YNNKEL (reference sequence).

The chain couples TRBV6-2 or TRBV6-3 to TRBJ2-3; TRBD2 agrees at 8 bases. There are 18 residues in the CDR3. Per germline, CDR1 MNHEY and CDR2 SVGEGT. V lost 2 bases to trimming and J lost 2 bases; unmatched junction nucleotides: 12. The CDR3, as DNA: TGTGCCAGCAGTTACCAGGCGGGAGCTAGCGGGCCCACAGATACGCAGTATTTT. It encodes CASSYQAGASGPTDTQYF.

This clone was detected a few times. J is TRBJ1-5 and V is TRBV19, with D perhaps matching TRBD1 (5 bases). The CDR3 extends over 13 amino acids. Per germline, CDR1 LNHDA and CDR2 SQIVND (reference sequence). V lost 3 bases and J 8 bases, leaving 11 bases between the germline ends. The CDR3 protein is CASSIPLQEPQHF. CDR3 bases: TGTGCCAGTAGTATCCCACTACAGGAGCCCCAGCATTTT.

This chain uses TRBV10-2 with TRBJ2-7; the match to TRBD2 covers 13 bases. The V and J ends lost 10 bases and 4 bases, in that order; junction bases with no gene match: 16. CDR1 is WSHSY and CDR2 is SAAADI in the germline V gene. The CDR3 has 17 residues. CDR3 sequence reads: CATWTGLAGAGGYEQYF. CDR3 DNA: TGCGCCACTTGGACCGGACTAGCGGGAGCAGGAGGGTACGAGCAGTACTTC.

The genes are TRBV2 and TRBJ1-2, with D possibly matching TRBD1 (5 bases). Trimming left V 6 bases short and J 4 bases short, with 9 bases between. CDR3 size: 12 residues. CDR1 SNHLY and CDR2 FYNNEI come from the germline V gene. CDR3 in amino acids: CASRGGFYGYTF. Here the CDR3 DNA reads TGTGCCAGCAGGGGGGGGTTCTATGGCTACACCTTC.

The V call is TRBV6-5, the J call TRBJ1-2, with D hard to call. Trimming cost V 8 bases and J 0 bases, with 10 bases left between them. CDR3 size: 13 residues. In germline, CDR1 is MNHEY, CDR2 SVGAGI. CDR3 nucleotides: TGTGCCAGCCAGGAATCCGCTAACTATGGCTACACCTTC. This encodes CASQESANYGYTF.

In its sample, this clone was seen once. The CDR3 DNA follows: TGTGCCAGTAAGAGGGACAGGGTGATGAACACTGAAGCTTTCTTT. Amino acids: CASKRDRVMNTEAFF. The chain uses TRBV19 and TRBJ1-1; 9 nucleotides align to TRBD1. Germline V CDR1 and CDR2: LNHDA, SQIVND (reference sequence). Germline trimming cut 7 bases from V and 0 bases from J; bases unmatched to any gene: 6. The CDR3 is 15 residues long.

This sequence joins TRBV11-3 and TRBJ2-1; the D gene is possibly TRBD2 (5 bases). Trimming took off 4 bases at V and 5 bases at J, with 18 bases between the two ends. The CDR3 has 16 amino acids. Germline lookup yields CDR1 SGHNT and CDR2 YENEEA. CDR3 loop: CASSSASGVPHNEQFF. CDR3 in DNA: TGTGCCAGCAGCTCCGCGAGCGGTGTCCCCCACAATGAGCAGTTCTTC.

This clone appeared a single time. V is TRBV4-1 and J is TRBJ2-4; weak D call: TRBD1 (5 bases). The CDR3 is made up of 14 amino acids. V lost 7 bases to trimming and J lost 5 bases, with 15 bases between them. CDR1 and CDR2 from the germline V gene are MGHRA and YSYEKL. CDR3 region: CASTDLLQENIQYF. The CDR3 region has the DNA TGCGCCAGCACCGACCTTTTACAGGAAAACATTCAGTACTTC.

This clone was counted once. The chain couples TRBV7-9 to TRBJ1-6; 10 nucleotides match TRBD1. The CDR3 is 16 amino acids. The V gene end was trimmed by 2 bases and the J gene end by 4 bases; junction bases not matched to a gene: 2. Germline values: CDR1 SEHNR, CDR2 FQNEAQ (reference sequence). The CDR3 is CASSLSDRGYNSPLHF. DNA for the CDR3: TGTGCCAGCAGCTTATCGGACAGGGGGTATAATTCACCCCTCCACTTT. The full variable domain, with the rest looked up from reference TRBV7-9 and TRBJ1-6, is DTGVSQNPRHKITKRGQNVTFRCDPISEHNRLYWYRQTLGQGPEFLTYFQNEAQLEKSRLLSDRFSAERPKGSFSTLEIQRTEQGDSAMYLCASSLSDRGYNSPLHFGNGTRLTVT.

The J gene is TRBJ2-7, the V gene TRBV3-1 (or the pseudogene TRBV3-2); D is unclear. The CDR3 is made up of 13 amino acids. The germline V gene encodes CDR1 LGHDT and CDR2 YNNKEL (reference sequence). V dropped 3 bases and J dropped 4 bases, with 10 bases sitting between them. CDR3 region: CASSHGSLYEQYF. DNA for the CDR3: TGTGCCAGCAGCCACGGGTCTCTATACGAGCAGTACTTC.

The chain carries TRBV2 and TRBJ1-6, with 7 nucleotides matching TRBD1. The trim removed 10 bases at V and 8 bases at J, leaving 8 bases unmatched. Germline CDR1 SNHLY, CDR2 FYNNEI. The CDR3 is 13 amino acids. For the CDR3, the DNA is TGTGCCACCACAGGGGCTGTGGATTCACCCCTCCACTTT. This codes for CATTGAVDSPLHF.

This chain joins TRBV30 and TRBJ2-1, with D hard to call. CDR3 size: 14 residues. V lost 4 bases, J lost 2 bases, and 12 bases lay in between. Germline CDR1 GTSNPN, CDR2 SVGIG (reference sequence). The CDR3 region has the DNA TGTGCCTGGAAACGCAGACCAACCTACAATGAGCAGTTCTTC. This sequence encodes CAWKRRPTYNEQFF.

This chain links TRBV3-1 (or the pseudogene TRBV3-2) with TRBJ1-2, with no clear D. With 1 base removed from V and 4 bases from J, the gap between germline ends came to 7 bases. Germline V lookup: CDR1 LGHDT, CDR2 YNNKEL (reference sequence). The CDR3 length is 13 residues. The CDR3 DNA sequence: TGTGCCAGCAGCCAAGTCGGGGTCTATGGCTACACCTTC. Protein product: CASSQVGVYGYTF.

CDR3 amino acids: CSVPLGGRYTEAFF. The CDR3 nucleotides read TGCAGCGTTCCACTAGGGGGGCGCTACACTGAAGCTTTCTTT. The rearrangement links TRBV29-1 to TRBJ1-1; possible D gene TRBD1, 6 bases. Looked up from germline, CDR1 is SQVTM and CDR2 is ANQGSEA. Trimming removed 5 bases from V and 3 bases from J, with 16 bases in between. This CDR3 has 14 amino acids. The entire variable domain, with the rest obtained from reference TRBV29-1 and TRBJ1-1, is as follows: SAVISQKPSRDICQRGTSLTIQCQVDSQVTMMFWYRQQPGQSLTLIATANQGSEATYESGFVIDKFPISRPNLTFSTLTVSNMSPEDSSIYLCSVPLGGRYTEAFFGQGTRLTVV.

Turning to this clone: One end of the junction is discordant with germline, which a read error may explain. The chain uses TRBV12-3 or TRBV12-4 and TRBJ2-1; no clear D. This CDR3 contains 12 residues. DNA for the CDR3: TGTGCCAGCAGTTTAGCGCGTACTTCTACGGTCTTC. Amino acid sequence: CASSLARTSTVF.

This clone was seen a few times. The chain couples TRBV10-2 to TRBJ2-1; 13 bases are shared with TRBD2. V was pared by 6 bases and J by 3 bases, with 5 bases of the junction left unmatched. This CDR3 is built from 16 residues. Germline values: CDR1 WSHSY, CDR2 SAAADI. The DNA for the CDR3 is TGCGCCAGCAGCCTCCGACTAGCGGGAGGCTACAATGAGCAGTTCTTC. Translated, it gives CASSLRLAGGYNEQFF.

The rearrangement joins TRBV5-5 to TRBJ2-5, with 8 bases that match TRBD1. The germline CDR1 and CDR2 sequences are SGHKS and YYEKEE (reference sequence). The junction had 6 bases not matched to a gene; V was cut back by 1 base and J by 4 bases. This CDR3 region has 15 residues. CDR3 nucleotide sequence: TGTGCCAGCAGCTTGAGGCCGACAGGGGCAGAGACCCAGTACTTC. Translation: CASSLRPTGAETQYF.

This clone was detected only once. J is TRBJ1-5 and V is TRBV6-5; D is undetermined. Looked up from germline, CDR1 is MNHEY and CDR2 is SVGAGI. The CDR3 spans 15 residues. Trimming took off 0 bases at V and 4 bases at J, with 10 bases between the two ends. Here the CDR3 reads CASSYSPDLNQPQHF. The CDR3 coding sequence is TGTGCCAGCAGTTACTCCCCGGACTTAAATCAGCCCCAGCATTTT.

The chain has TRBV7-9 and TRBJ1-2; possibly TRBD1 for D (5 bases). The V gene lost 4 bases and the J gene lost 4 bases, with 10 bases spanning the gap. This CDR3 comprises 13 residues. The germline CDR1 and CDR2 sequences are SEHNR and FQNEAQ (reference sequence). For the CDR3, the DNA is TGTGCCAGCAGCTCGGGGACGGCCTATGGCTACACCTTC. Protein product: CASSSGTAYGYTF. Together with reference TRBV7-9 and TRBJ1-2, the CDR3 gives the full variable domain: DTGVSQNPRHKITKRGQNVTFRCDPISEHNRLYWYRQTLGQGPEFLTYFQNEAQLEKSRLLSDRFSAERPKGSFSTLEIQRTEQGDSAMYLCASSSGTAYGYTFGSGTRLTVV.

This clone was detected a few times. The genes are TRBV6-5 and TRBJ1-1; D perhaps matches TRBD1 (5 bases). From germline, CDR1 is MNHEY and CDR2 SVGAGI. The CDR3 length is 12 residues. V was shortened by 7 bases and J by 10 bases, with 16 bases between the two germline ends. CDR3 sequence (DNA): TGTGCCAGCACCCTAATAGGGGTCGGAGCTTTCTTT. Protein: CASTLIGVGAFF.

This rearrangement joins TRBV29-1 to TRBJ1-1, with D possibly TRBD1 on 5 matching bases. The CDR3 spans 13 residues. V was shortened by 7 bases and J by 1 base, with 13 bases between the two germline ends. Per germline, CDR1 SQVTM and CDR2 ANQGSEA. CDR3 residues: CSAGTSRNTEAFF. In nucleotides, the CDR3 is TGCAGCGCAGGGACCTCCCGGAACACTGAAGCTTTCTTT.

The rearrangement joins TRBV4-3 to TRBJ1-1, with unresolved D. V was shortened by 0 bases and J by 7 bases, with 12 bases between the two germline ends. Germline V gene data show CDR1 as LGHNA and CDR2 as YSLEER. CDR3 length equals 14 residues. The CDR3 reads CASSQDWGGGEAFF. The CDR3 bases are TGCGCCAGCAGCCAAGATTGGGGAGGAGGTGAAGCTTTCTTT.

The V gene is TRBV13, the J gene TRBJ1-2; D uncertain. V lost 1 base and J 0 bases, leaving 6 bases between the germline ends. The CDR3 extends over 14 amino acids. CDR1 and CDR2 (germline): PRHDT, FYEKMQ (reference sequence). CDR3 loop: CASSLDGSNYGYTF. The DNA for the CDR3 is TGTGCCAGCAGCTTAGACGGTTCTAACTATGGCTACACCTTC.